These T cell receptor beta chains were read from a single sample in a study of blood T cell repertoires in COVID-19. TCRdb's copy holds only in-frame clones and misses some; the assay was immunoSEQ multiplex PCR. The data contain about 59,000 clones, roughly 80% of them singletons. The sample taken for sequencing was peripheral blood. The receptor source for this set is a woman aged 70-85 years with acute or convalescent COVID-19. Both conserved end residues are part of each CDR3. Fields, in order: CDR3 protein, CDR3 DNA, clone size, J gene, V gene, D gene. D genes are given only for firm matches. Only some rows state a clone size, as once, few, many or a class for expanded clones.

CDR3: CASSRGATNEKLFF
DNA: TGTGCCAGCAGCCGGGGAGCGACGAATGAAAAACTGTTTTTT
size: NA
J: TRBJ1-4
V: TRBV7-9
D: NA

CDR3: CASSPPSTRDYAETQYF
DNA: TGTGCCAGCAGCCCACCCTCCACCCGGGACTACGCAGAGACCCAGTACTTC
size: NA
J: TRBJ2-5
V: TRBV3-1/TRBV3-2
D: TRBD2

CDR3: CASTLDRLGTGELFF
DNA: TGTGCCAGTACCCTGGACAGGCTTGGCACCGGGGAGCTGTTTTTT
size: few
J: TRBJ2-2
V: TRBV19
D: TRBD1

CDR3: CASSFGVGSETNYGYTF
DNA: TGTGCCAGCAGCTTTGGCGTCGGGTCTGAGACTAACTATGGCTACACCTTC
size: NA
J: TRBJ1-2
V: TRBV5-6
D: NA

CDR3: CASSQEFRGHYGYTF
DNA: TGCGCCAGCAGCCAGGAATTCAGGGGTCACTATGGCTACACCTTC
size: few
J: TRBJ1-2
V: TRBV4-1
D: NA

CDR3: CASSPRTGALGTEAFF
DNA: TGCGCCAGCAGCCCTCGGACAGGGGCGTTAGGCACTGAAGCTTTCTTT
size: many
J: TRBJ1-1
V: TRBV5-1
D: TRBD1

CDR3: CASSLDFGTGVGSPLHF
DNA: TGTGCCAGCAGCTTGGACTTCGGGACAGGGGTAGGTTCACCCCTCCACTTT
size: NA
J: TRBJ1-6
V: TRBV5-6
D: TRBD1

CDR3: CAWSVQGNSQPQHF
DNA: TGTGCCTGGAGTGTCCAGGGGAATAGTCAGCCCCAGCATTTT
size: few
J: TRBJ1-5
V: TRBV30
D: NA

CDR3: CASSLRGQRPLGGELFF
DNA: TGTGCTAGCAGCTTACGGGGACAGCGTCCACTGGGCGGGGAGCTGTTTTTT
size: NA
J: TRBJ2-2
V: TRBV7-7
D: TRBD1

CDR3: CASTQGGNYGYTF
DNA: TGTGCCAGCACCCAAGGAGGGAACTATGGCTACACCTTC
size: few
J: TRBJ1-2
V: TRBV6-5
D: NA

CDR3: CASSLLLRGVNGYTF
DNA: TGCGCCAGCAGCTTGTTGCTGCGGGGGGTTAATGGCTACACCTTC
size: NA
J: TRBJ1-2
V: TRBV5-1
D: NA

CDR3: CATSVGSYGEQFF
DNA: TGTGCCACCAGTGTGGGCAGTTATGGTGAGCAGTTCTTC
size: NA
J: TRBJ2-1
V: TRBV24-1
D: NA

CDR3: CASSSRDSVFNSPLHF
DNA: TGTGCCAGCAGCTCCAGGGACTCCGTTTTTAATTCACCCCTCCACTTT
size: NA
J: TRBJ1-6
V: TRBV27
D: NA

CDR3: CASSSGAAGGNQPQHF
DNA: TGTGCCAGCAGCAGTGGGGCGGCAGGGGGAAATCAGCCCCAGCATTTT
size: NA
J: TRBJ1-5
V: TRBV7-6
D: TRBD1

CDR3: CASLQDRGAREQYF
DNA: TGTGCCAGCTTACAAGACAGGGGAGCGCGGGAGCAGTACTTC
size: NA
J: TRBJ2-7
V: TRBV2
D: TRBD1

CDR3: CASSKGLRLGDTEAFF
DNA: TGCGCCAGCAGTAAAGGCTTGAGGTTAGGGGACACTGAAGCTTTCTTT
size: NA
J: TRBJ1-1
V: TRBV5-1
D: NA

CDR3: CASSLVLGRGTGELFF
DNA: TGTGCCAGCAGCTTAGTCCTCGGCCGCGGTACCGGGGAGCTGTTTTTT
size: NA
J: TRBJ2-2
V: TRBV7-9
D: NA